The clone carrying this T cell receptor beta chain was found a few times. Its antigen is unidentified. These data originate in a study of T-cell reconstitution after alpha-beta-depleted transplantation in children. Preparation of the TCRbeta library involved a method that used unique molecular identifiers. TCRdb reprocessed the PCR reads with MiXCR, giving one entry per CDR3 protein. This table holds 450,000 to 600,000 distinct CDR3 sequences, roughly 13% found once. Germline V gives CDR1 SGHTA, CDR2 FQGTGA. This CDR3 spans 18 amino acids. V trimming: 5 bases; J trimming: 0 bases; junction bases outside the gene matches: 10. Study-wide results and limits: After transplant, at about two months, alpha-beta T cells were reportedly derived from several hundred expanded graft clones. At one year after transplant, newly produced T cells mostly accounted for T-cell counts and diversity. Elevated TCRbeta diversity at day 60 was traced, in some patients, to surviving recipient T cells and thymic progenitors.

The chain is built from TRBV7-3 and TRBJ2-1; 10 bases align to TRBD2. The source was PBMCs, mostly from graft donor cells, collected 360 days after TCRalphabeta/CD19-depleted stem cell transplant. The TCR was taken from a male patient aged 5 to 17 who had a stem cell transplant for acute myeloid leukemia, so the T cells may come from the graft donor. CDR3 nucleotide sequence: TGTGCCAGCAGCCGGACGTGGGCTAGCGGGAGCTCCTACAATGAGCAGTTCTTC. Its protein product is CASSRTWASGSSYNEQFF.